The rows below give T cell receptor beta chains drawn from one sample of a study of early T cells in non-severe SARS-CoV-2 infection. Using its own MiXCR run on the 5' RACE reads, TCRdb lists one record per CDR3 protein. The repertoire has 75,000 to 100,000 distinct CDR3 sequences, around 14% of them found once; the top ten carry roughly 11%. The sample taken for sequencing was whole blood. These receptors all stem from an adult who was a healthcare worker with PCR-confirmed SARS-CoV-2 infection or an uninfected control (not recorded which). The CDR3 runs from the conserved cysteine through the conserved F or W. The D gene is left open where the match is weak. The size entry is marked missing in some rows and otherwise reads once, few, many or a size class.

CDR3 protein,CDR3 DNA,J gene,V gene,D gene,clone size
CASSSSGATYEQYF,TGTGCCAGCAGCTCCTCTGGTGCCACGTACGAGCAGTACTTC,TRBJ2-7,TRBV7-2,.,few
CSVDPQPGDTQYF,TGCAGCGTTGATCCACAACCTGGAGATACGCAGTATTTT,TRBJ2-3,TRBV29-1,.,.
CASAEVSPLHF,TGTGCCAGCGCCGAGGTTTCACCCCTCCACTTT,TRBJ1-6,TRBV2,.,.
CASSRGQGWHGYTF,TGTGCCAGCAGCCGCGGACAGGGCTGGCATGGCTACACCTTC,TRBJ1-2,TRBV6-5,TRBD1,.
CASSLEQRMNTEAFF,TGTGCCAGCAGCTTAGAACAGAGGATGAACACTGAAGCTTTCTTT,TRBJ1-1,TRBV11-2,.,few
CSATDRDRGLDEQYF,TGCAGTGCTACCGATCGTGACAGGGGGCTTGACGAGCAGTACTTC,TRBJ2-7,TRBV20-1,TRBD1,many
CASSPGGENTIYF,TGTGCCAGCAGCCCCGGGGGAGAAAACACCATATATTTT,TRBJ1-3,TRBV7-3,.,few
CASSQERSSGYQETQYF,TGTGCCAGCAGCCAAGAGAGATCTAGCGGGTACCAAGAGACCCAGTACTTC,TRBJ2-5,TRBV4-2,TRBD2,few
CATSSVSTILNYGYTF,TGTGCCACCAGCAGTGTCTCGACGATCCTCAACTATGGCTACACCTTC,TRBJ1-2,TRBV19,.,.
CASSLPGRSYEQYF,TGTGCCAGCAGTTTACCAGGGCGTTCCTACGAGCAGTACTTC,TRBJ2-7,TRBV28,.,few
CASSLRGSSHTEAFF,TGTGCCAGCAGCTTACGGGGGAGTAGTCACACTGAAGCTTTCTTT,TRBJ1-1,TRBV13,.,many
CASSLVSDLIQYF,TGCGCCAGCAGCTTGGTGTCCGACCTAATTCAGTACTTC,TRBJ2-4,TRBV5-1,.,many
CASSESGSGTQYF,TGCGCCAGCAGTGAGTCAGGCTCCGGCACGCAGTATTTT,TRBJ2-3,TRBV10-1,.,few
CSVSGGSTDTQYF,TGCAGCGTTAGCGGGGGTAGCACAGATACGCAGTATTTT,TRBJ2-3,TRBV29-1,TRBD2,.
CASSSPGADYGYTF,TGCGCCAGCAGCTCCCCGGGAGCGGACTATGGCTACACCTTC,TRBJ1-2,TRBV5-1,.,.
CSVGGGGRETQYF,TGCAGCGTTGGAGGTGGGGGCCGGGAGACCCAGTACTTC,TRBJ2-5,TRBV29-1,.,few
CASSQFATNEKLFF,TGTGCCAGCAGTCAATTTGCAACTAATGAAAAACTGTTTTTT,TRBJ1-4,TRBV28,.,.
CATSRDLTGLANTGELFF,TGTGCCACCAGCAGAGATCTTACGGGCCTCGCGAACACCGGGGAGCTGTTTTTT,TRBJ2-2,TRBV15,.,many
CASSLERVNYGYTF,TGTGCCAGCAGCTTAGAGCGAGTTAACTATGGCTACACCTTC,TRBJ1-2,TRBV11-2,.,.
CASSPASGGVTGELFF,TGCGCCAGCAGCCCCGCTAGCGGGGGTGTCACCGGGGAGCTGTTTTTT,TRBJ2-2,TRBV5-1,TRBD2,few
CASSLVPYEQYF,TGCGCCAGCAGCTTGGTGCCCTACGAGCAGTACTTC,TRBJ2-7,TRBV5-1,.,.
CATSDFNTEAFF,TGTGCCACCAGTGATTTCAACACTGAAGCTTTCTTT,TRBJ1-1,TRBV24-1,.,many
CASQDRQVFYNEQFF,TGTGCCAGTCAGGACCGACAGGTTTTCTACAATGAGCAGTTCTTC,TRBJ2-1,TRBV28,.,.
CASSAGSTDTQYF,TGTGCCAGCAGTGCGGGGAGCACAGATACGCAGTATTTT,TRBJ2-3,TRBV25-1,.,many
CASSLGGRLAGIGQYF,TGTGCCAGCAGCTTAGGCGGCAGGCTAGCGGGGATCGGGCAGTATTTT,TRBJ2-3,TRBV11-1,TRBD2,.
CAWRTEYGYTF,TGTGCCTGGAGGACCGAGTATGGCTACACCTTC,TRBJ1-2,TRBV30,.,.
CSARPPDGYEQYF,TGCAGTGCTAGACCGCCGGACGGGTACGAGCAGTACTTC,TRBJ2-7,TRBV20-1,.,many
CASSMTENQPQHF,TGTGCCAGCAGCATGACAGAAAATCAGCCCCAGCATTTT,TRBJ1-5,TRBV6-6,.,.
CSAERSLYGYTF,TGCAGTGCTGAGCGAAGCCTCTATGGCTACACCTTC,TRBJ1-2,TRBV20-1,.,.
CASSSPGQGRGGYTF,TGTGCCAGCAGTTCTCCGGGACAGGGGAGAGGCGGCTACACCTTC,TRBJ1-2,TRBV6-2/TRBV6-3,TRBD1,.
CASSVLAGNEQFF,TGTGCCAGCAGTGTTCTAGCGGGGAATGAGCAGTTCTTC,TRBJ2-1,TRBV2,TRBD2,few
CASSLAPTSEETQYF,TGCGCCAGCAGCTTGGCCCCTACTAGCGAAGAGACCCAGTACTTC,TRBJ2-5,TRBV5-1,TRBD2,few
CASSYGRNSGANVLTF,TGTGCCAGCAGCTATGGACGGAACTCTGGGGCCAACGTCCTGACTTTC,TRBJ2-6,TRBV6-2/TRBV6-3,.,few
CASSLVGGSPYGYTF,TGTGCCAGCAGCTTAGTCGGGGGCAGCCCATATGGCTACACCTTC,TRBJ1-2,TRBV7-8,.,.
CASRPRPWGTNTGELFF,TGTGCCAGCAGACCTCGACCCTGGGGGACCAACACCGGGGAGCTGTTTTTT,TRBJ2-2,TRBV11-2,.,few
CSVAGAEQFF,TGCAGCGTTGCAGGGGCTGAGCAGTTCTTC,TRBJ2-1,TRBV29-1,.,few
CASSPSGATGELFF,TGTGCCAGCTCACCCTCTGGGGCTACCGGGGAGCTGTTTTTT,TRBJ2-2,TRBV18,.,many
CSVEGNTPDTQYF,TGCAGCGTTGAAGGGAACACTCCAGATACGCAGTATTTT,TRBJ2-3,TRBV29-1,.,.
CASSLGSAPIQYF,TGTGCCAGCAGCTTAGGGTCCGCCCCGATTCAGTACTTC,TRBJ2-4,TRBV11-2,.,.
CATQGSGGRNHNEQFF,TGTGCCACCCAAGGTAGCGGGGGTCGTAACCACAATGAGCAGTTCTTC,TRBJ2-1,TRBV24-1,TRBD2,many
CASSYGGDSSYEQYF,TGTGCCAGCAGTTACGGGGGGGACAGCTCCTACGAGCAGTACTTC,TRBJ2-7,TRBV6-2/TRBV6-3,.,.
CASSLGVRDTEAFF,TGTGCCAGCAGCTTAGGGGTACGGGACACTGAAGCTTTCTTT,TRBJ1-1,TRBV7-3,.,few
CASSPRRVGTEAFF,TGTGCCAGCAGTCCCCGAAGGGTTGGCACTGAAGCTTTCTTT,TRBJ1-1,TRBV6-6,.,.
CASSVSGANVLTF,TGTGCCAGCAGCGTTTCTGGGGCCAACGTCCTGACTTTC,TRBJ2-6,TRBV7-3,.,.
CASSLWDWGSVNTEAFF,TGCGCCAGCAGCTTGTGGGATTGGGGTTCGGTGAACACTGAAGCTTTCTTT,TRBJ1-1,TRBV5-1,.,.
CASSPNGRTGFF,TGTGCCAGCAGCCCCAATGGGAGGACAGGTTTTTTT,TRBJ2-2,TRBV7-8,.,few
CASRVTGTDTQYF,TGTGCCAGCAGAGTGACAGGCACAGATACGCAGTATTTT,TRBJ2-3,TRBV7-2,.,.
CASSIASGTDTQYF,TGTGCCAGCAGCATAGCATCAGGCACAGATACGCAGTATTTT,TRBJ2-3,TRBV7-9,.,many
CASHDRYEQYF,TGTGCCTCACATGACCGCTACGAGCAGTACTTC,TRBJ2-7,TRBV10-3,.,few
CASSLGTGGGVDEQFF,TGCGCCAGCAGCTTGGGTACTGGCGGGGGGGTCGATGAGCAGTTCTTC,TRBJ2-1,TRBV5-1,TRBD2,few
CSVAQRNTEAFF,TGCAGCGTTGCACAGCGGAACACTGAAGCTTTCTTT,TRBJ1-1,TRBV29-1,.,.
CASSLGRNYEQYF,TGTGCCAGCAGCTTAGGTCGGAACTACGAGCAGTACTTC,TRBJ2-7,TRBV7-9,.,few
CASSLTRHEQYF,TGCGCCAGCAGCTTGACCCGCCACGAGCAGTACTTC,TRBJ2-7,TRBV5-1,.,.
CSAPGGWSYNEQFF,TGCAGTGCCCCGGGGGGCTGGTCCTACAATGAGCAGTTCTTC,TRBJ2-1,TRBV20-1,.,.
CASSVGATGETQYF,TGCGCCAGCAGTGTGGGCGCGACTGGGGAGACCCAGTACTTC,TRBJ2-5,TRBV5-1,.,.
CSARPLGLAGQETQYF,TGCAGTGCTAGACCGTTGGGACTAGCGGGACAAGAGACCCAGTACTTC,TRBJ2-5,TRBV20-1,TRBD2,few
CASSPERDRGRGEQYF,TGTGCCAGCAGCCCCGAGAGAGACAGGGGAAGGGGCGAGCAGTACTTC,TRBJ2-7,TRBV13,TRBD1,many
CSATSPNTEAFF,TGCAGTGCTACCAGCCCGAACACTGAAGCTTTCTTT,TRBJ1-1,TRBV20-1,.,.
CAWSLQAGQPQHF,TGTGCCTGGAGTTTACAGGCAGGTCAGCCCCAGCATTTT,TRBJ1-5,TRBV30,.,few
CSASGGGSYNEQFF,TGCAGTGCTAGCGGGGGGGGATCCTACAATGAGCAGTTCTTC,TRBJ2-1,TRBV20-1,TRBD2,.